This T cell receptor (beta chain) was captured in a study of blood T cell repertoires in COVID-19. The germline V and J ends were trimmed by 4 bases and 5 bases, with 24 bases remaining between them. This CDR3 is 17 amino acids long. CDR1 is SGHRS, CDR2 YFSETQ, per germline. In the original processing: Reference gene primer amplification in the assay estimated nucleated cell counts. This table comes from immunoSEQ multiplex PCR, and its TCRdb copy is limited to in-frame clones, with some not included. That table gives V, J and clone size, and the DNA gave D and trimming. The sample shows 50,000 to 65,000 clones, over 75% of them seen only once.

The sample taken for sequencing was peripheral blood. This sequence originates from a man aged 50 or older with active COVID-19. V gene TRBV5-1 combines with J gene TRBJ1-1; D gene uncertain. The CDR3 coding sequence is TGCGCCAGCAGCCCAATGGGCCTGCTTAAAGGGAGGACTGAAGCTTTCTTT. Amino acids: CASSPMGLLKGRTEAFF.